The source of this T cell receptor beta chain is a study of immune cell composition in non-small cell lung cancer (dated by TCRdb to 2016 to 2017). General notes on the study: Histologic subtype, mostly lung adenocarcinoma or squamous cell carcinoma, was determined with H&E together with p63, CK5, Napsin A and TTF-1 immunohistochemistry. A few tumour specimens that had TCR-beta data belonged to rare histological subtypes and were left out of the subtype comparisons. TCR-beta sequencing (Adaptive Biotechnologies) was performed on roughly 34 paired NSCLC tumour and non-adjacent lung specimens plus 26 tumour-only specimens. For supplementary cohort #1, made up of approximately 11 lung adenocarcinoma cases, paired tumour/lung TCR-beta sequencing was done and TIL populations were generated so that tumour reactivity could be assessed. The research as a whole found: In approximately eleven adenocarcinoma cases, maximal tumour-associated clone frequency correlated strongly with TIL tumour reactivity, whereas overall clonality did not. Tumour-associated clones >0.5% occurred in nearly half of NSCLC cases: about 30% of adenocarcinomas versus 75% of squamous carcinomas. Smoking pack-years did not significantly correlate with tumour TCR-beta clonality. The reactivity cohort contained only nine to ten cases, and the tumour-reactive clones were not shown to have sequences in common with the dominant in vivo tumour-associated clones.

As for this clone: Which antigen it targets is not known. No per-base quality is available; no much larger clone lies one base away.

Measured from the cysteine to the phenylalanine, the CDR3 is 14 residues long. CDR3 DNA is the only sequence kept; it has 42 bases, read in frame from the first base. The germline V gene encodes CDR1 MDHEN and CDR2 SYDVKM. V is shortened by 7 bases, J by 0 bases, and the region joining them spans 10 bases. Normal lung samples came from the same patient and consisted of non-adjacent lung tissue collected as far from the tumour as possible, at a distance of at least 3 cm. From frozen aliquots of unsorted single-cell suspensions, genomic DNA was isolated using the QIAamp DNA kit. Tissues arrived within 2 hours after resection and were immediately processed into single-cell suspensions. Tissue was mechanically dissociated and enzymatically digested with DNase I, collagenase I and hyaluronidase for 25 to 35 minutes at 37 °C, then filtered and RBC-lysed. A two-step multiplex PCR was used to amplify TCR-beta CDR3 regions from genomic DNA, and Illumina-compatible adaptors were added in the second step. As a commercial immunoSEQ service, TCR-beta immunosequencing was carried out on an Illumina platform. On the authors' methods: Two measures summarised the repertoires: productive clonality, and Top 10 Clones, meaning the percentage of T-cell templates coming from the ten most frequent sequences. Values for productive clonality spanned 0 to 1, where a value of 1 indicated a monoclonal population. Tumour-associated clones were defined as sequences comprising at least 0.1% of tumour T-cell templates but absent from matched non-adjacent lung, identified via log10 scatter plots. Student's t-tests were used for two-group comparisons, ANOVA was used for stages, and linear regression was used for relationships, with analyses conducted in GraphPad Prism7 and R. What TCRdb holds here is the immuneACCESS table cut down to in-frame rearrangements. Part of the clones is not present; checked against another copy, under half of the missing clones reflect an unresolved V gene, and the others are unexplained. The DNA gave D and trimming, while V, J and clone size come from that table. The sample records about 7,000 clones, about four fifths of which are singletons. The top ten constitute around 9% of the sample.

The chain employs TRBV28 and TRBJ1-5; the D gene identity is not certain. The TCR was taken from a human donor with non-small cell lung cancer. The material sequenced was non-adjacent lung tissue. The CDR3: CASTDYHSNQPQHF. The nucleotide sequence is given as TGTGCCAGCACGGACTACCATAGCAATCAGCCCCAGCATTTT.